The 4 T cell receptor beta chains below were found in one sample sequenced in a study of T cells in Graves' hyperthyroidism and ophthalmopathy. Authors of the study amplified TCR beta CDR3 regions from RNA transcripts. The HTBI primer set drove a first-round RT-PCR of the TCR CDR3. Using its own MiXCR run on the multiplex PCR reads, TCRdb lists one record per CDR3 protein. In the table there are about 290,000 distinct CDR3 sequences, around 15% of which are singletons. The sequenced sample consisted of blood. The receptors stem from a woman aged 55 to 70 with Graves' ophthalmopathy.

This clonotype showed up just once. A much larger clone is a single base away; this may be a read error. The chain has TRBV27 and TRBJ2-7; D may be TRBD1 (6 bases). CDR1 MNHEY and CDR2 SMNVEV come from the germline V gene (reference sequence). The CDR3 runs 13 residues. The germline V and J ends were trimmed by 11 bases and 2 bases, with 16 bases remaining between them. The CDR3 region has the DNA TGTGCCGCCGTCGGGACACCTACCTACGAGCAGTACTTC. This codes for CAAVGTPTYEQYF.

This clonotype was seen at least ten times. V and J are TRBV11-2 and TRBJ1-2, with TRBD1 matching over 7 bases. V trimming: 4 bases; J trimming: 5 bases; junction bases outside the gene matches: 1. The CDR3 is 12 residues long. Germline V CDR1 and CDR2: SGHAT, FQNNGV. This chain's CDR3 is CASSSTGYGYTF. Written as DNA, the CDR3 is TGTGCCAGCAGCTCGACAGGGTATGGCTACACCTTC.

This clonotype has just a few counts. Written as DNA, the CDR3 is TGTGCCAGCAACTACCGCGGGACTAGCGTTTACAATGAGCAGTTCTTC. Translating gives CASNYRGTSVYNEQFF. The chain couples TRBV12-3 or TRBV12-4 to TRBJ2-1; 10 nucleotides agree with TRBD2. This CDR3 comprises 16 residues. The J segment lost 4 bases and the V segment lost 7 bases, leaving 10 bases of the junction unmatched.

The rearrangement uses TRBV5-6 and TRBJ2-1, with D unclear. Germline V gives CDR1 SGHDT, CDR2 YYEEEE. The CDR3 has 15 amino acids. V was trimmed by 3 bases and J by 0 bases, leaving 10 bases between them. CDR3 amino acids: CASSYGGLSYNEQFF. The CDR3 DNA follows: TGTGCCAGCAGCTATGGCGGCCTCTCCTACAATGAGCAGTTCTTC.